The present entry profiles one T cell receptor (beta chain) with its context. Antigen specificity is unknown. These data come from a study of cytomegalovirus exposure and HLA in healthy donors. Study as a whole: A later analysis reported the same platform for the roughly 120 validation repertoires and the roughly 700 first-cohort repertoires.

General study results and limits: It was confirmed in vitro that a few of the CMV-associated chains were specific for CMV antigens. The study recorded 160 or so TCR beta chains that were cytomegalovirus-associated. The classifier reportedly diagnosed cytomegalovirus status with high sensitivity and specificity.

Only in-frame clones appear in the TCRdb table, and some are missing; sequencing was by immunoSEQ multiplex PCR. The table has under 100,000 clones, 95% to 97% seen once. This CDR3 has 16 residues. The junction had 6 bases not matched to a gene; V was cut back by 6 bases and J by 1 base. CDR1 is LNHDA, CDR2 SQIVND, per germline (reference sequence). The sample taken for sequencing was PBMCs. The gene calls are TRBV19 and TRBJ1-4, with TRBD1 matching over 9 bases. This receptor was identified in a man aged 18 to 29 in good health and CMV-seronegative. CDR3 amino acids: CASRNRGQRTNEKLFF. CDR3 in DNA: TGTGCCAGTAGGAACAGGGGGCAGAGAACTAATGAAAAACTGTTTTTT.